These T cell receptor beta chains were read from a single sample in a study of post-analysis software for immune sequencing data. TCRdb itself ran the PCR reads through MiXCR, one entry per CDR3 protein. The table records over 250,000 distinct CDR3 sequences, approximately 34% of them present only once. Sequencing used blood. The receptors shown here come from a girl aged 5 to 17 with multiple sclerosis. Each CDR3 is given with its conserved first and last residue. Fields, in order: clone size, V gene, D gene, J gene, CDR3 protein, CDR3 DNA. D genes are given only for firm matches. Size values are once, few and many counts, or a class for expanded clones, and some rows have none.

once	TRBV2	NA	TRBJ1-1	CASREPEGPREAFF	TGTGCCAGCAGGGAACCCGAAGGGCCTCGTGAAGCTTTCTTT
many	TRBV29-1	NA	TRBJ2-6	CSVEEWEAGANVLTF	TGCAGCGTTGAAGAGTGGGAGGCTGGGGCCAACGTCCTGACTTTC
many	TRBV24-1	TRBD2	TRBJ2-1	CASSASGTGNEQFF	TGTGCCAGCTCGGCTAGCGGGACGGGTAATGAGCAGTTCTTC
NA	TRBV4-1	NA	TRBJ2-3	CASSQGGPPRDTQYF	TGCGCCAGCAGCCAGGGGGGGCCCCCCCGTGATACGCAGTATTTT
few	TRBV6-5	TRBD1	TRBJ1-2	CASSPGGTVYGYTF	TGTGCCAGCAGTCCCGGGGGGACAGTCTATGGCTACACCTTC
many	TRBV5-1	TRBD2	TRBJ2-1	CASSLARLASYNEQFF	TGCGCCAGCAGCTTGGCGAGACTAGCGAGTTACAATGAGCAGTTCTTC
many	TRBV20-1	TRBD1	TRBJ2-5	CSARQTGRETQYF	TGCAGTGCTAGACAGACAGGGAGAGAGACCCAGTACTTC
NA	TRBV19	TRBD2	TRBJ2-3	CASSTAGGPDTQYF	TGTGCCAGTAGTACAGCGGGGGGGCCAGATACGCAGTATTTT
NA	TRBV20-1	NA	TRBJ1-5	CSARQGVGLLSNQPQHF	TGCAGTGCTAGACAAGGTGTAGGCCTGCTTAGCAATCAGCCCCAGCATTTT
many	TRBV5-1	NA	TRBJ2-1	CASSPQGPYNEQFF	TGCGCCAGCAGCCCACAGGGTCCCTACAATGAGCAGTTCTTC
once	TRBV6-6	NA	TRBJ2-7	CASSYARWPYEQYF	TGTGCCAGCAGTTACGCCAGGTGGCCCTACGAGCAGTACTTC
NA	TRBV7-2	NA	TRBJ2-3	CASSLSPGGLADTQYF	TGTGCCAGCAGCTTATCGCCGGGGGGCCTCGCAGATACGCAGTATTTT
NA	TRBV20-1	NA	TRBJ2-1	CSASSTYNEQFF	TGCAGTGCTAGTTCCACCTACAATGAGCAGTTCTTC
NA	TRBV12-3/TRBV12-4	NA	TRBJ1-5	CASSLVGPQHF	TGTGCCAGCAGTTTGGTGGGGCCCCAGCATTTT
many	TRBV7-2	NA	TRBJ2-3	CASSLARERPDTQYF	TGTGCCAGCAGCTTAGCCCGGGAGAGACCAGATACGCAGTATTTT
few	TRBV4-1	TRBD1	TRBJ1-1	CASSQQPGQGGMNTEAFF	TGCGCCAGCAGCCAACAACCGGGACAGGGAGGAATGAACACTGAAGCTTTCTTT
NA	TRBV3-1	TRBD2	TRBJ2-5	CASSRILAGAGEQYF	TGTGCCAGCAGCCGCATACTAGCGGGAGCGGGTGAGCAGTACTTC
NA	TRBV28	TRBD2	TRBJ2-5	CASSLWTSGSGGETQYF	TGTGCCAGCAGTTTATGGACTAGCGGGAGCGGCGGAGAGACCCAGTACTTC
NA	TRBV7-9	NA	TRBJ2-4	CASSLATGSDIQYF	TGTGCCAGCAGCTTAGCTACAGGGAGCGACATTCAGTACTTC
NA	TRBV5-1	NA	TRBJ2-6	CASSLEGAWGANVLTF	TGCGCCAGCAGCTTGGAAGGCGCGTGGGGGGCCAACGTCCTGACTTTC
NA	TRBV12-3/TRBV12-4	TRBD1	TRBJ1-6	CASREGTGAFSNSPLHF	TGTGCCAGCAGAGAGGGGACAGGGGCCTTCTCGAATTCACCCCTCCACTTT
many	TRBV7-2	TRBD1	TRBJ1-4	CASSLGGTGGEKLFF	TGTGCCAGCAGCTTAGGGGGGACAGGAGGCGAAAAACTGTTTTTT
few	TRBV4-1	NA	TRBJ1-1	CASVKSPGSEYTEAFF	TGCGCCAGCGTCAAGTCCCCTGGATCCGAATACACTGAAGCTTTCTTT
NA	TRBV7-2	NA	TRBJ2-1	CASSLQTGWGYNEQFF	TGTGCCAGCAGCTTACAAACAGGGTGGGGATACAATGAGCAGTTCTTC
many	TRBV29-1	NA	TRBJ1-2	CSVGETNRAYGYTF	TGCAGCGTTGGAGAGACTAACAGGGCCTATGGCTACACCTTC
few	TRBV20-1	NA	TRBJ1-1	CSARDPTGQRGGTEAFF	TGCAGTGCTAGAGATCCCACAGGGCAAAGAGGTGGCACTGAAGCTTTCTTT
few	TRBV7-9	NA	TRBJ2-2	CASSNNRVTGELFF	TGTGCCAGCAGCAACAACCGGGTTACCGGGGAGCTGTTTTTT
many	TRBV20-1	NA	TRBJ2-3	CSAKNKRSRVSTDTQYF	TGCAGTGCTAAAAACAAGCGGTCCAGAGTTAGCACAGATACGCAGTATTTT
many	TRBV12-3/TRBV12-4	TRBD1	TRBJ1-5	CASSPTGLYQPQHF	TGTGCCAGCAGTCCGACAGGGTTATATCAGCCCCAGCATTTT
NA	TRBV12-3/TRBV12-4	NA	TRBJ1-3	CASSALNGNTIYF	TGTGCCAGCAGTGCCCTCAATGGAAACACCATATATTTT
NA	TRBV29-1	NA	TRBJ2-1	CSVEDLYGARNEQFF	TGCAGCGTTGAAGATCTTTACGGGGCCCGCAATGAGCAGTTCTTC
NA	TRBV12-3/TRBV12-4	TRBD1	TRBJ2-3	CASRPPFRRGMTDTQYF	TGTGCCAGCAGACCACCCTTCCGCAGGGGGATGACAGATACGCAGTATTTT
few	TRBV27	NA	TRBJ1-1	CASRHTGRTAMNTEAFF	TGTGCCAGCAGACACACGGGACGGACCGCCATGAACACTGAAGCTTTCTTT
many	TRBV28	TRBD2	TRBJ2-6	CASSFGLAGASHSGANVLTF	TGTGCCAGCTCTTTCGGCCTAGCGGGGGCCTCCCACTCTGGGGCCAACGTCCTGACTTTC
NA	TRBV7-2	TRBD1	TRBJ2-7	CAVRQGPYEQYF	TGTGCCGTCCGACAGGGTCCCTACGAGCAGTACTTC
many	TRBV2	NA	TRBJ1-1	CASQAGRPEAFF	TGTGCCTCGCAGGCGGGGAGGCCTGAAGCTTTCTTT
NA	TRBV6-1	NA	TRBJ1-1	CASKADIEAFF	TGTGCCAGCAAAGCGGACATCGAAGCTTTCTTT
many	TRBV15	NA	TRBJ1-4	CATSRDPPGATNEKLFF	TGTGCCACCAGCAGAGATCCGCCGGGAGCAACTAATGAAAAACTGTTTTTT
many	TRBV29-1	TRBD2	TRBJ2-3	CSVDGGSSGGYTSTDTQYF	TGCAGCGTTGATGGAGGGTCGAGCGGGGGGTACACTAGCACAGATACGCAGTATTTT
many	TRBV4-1	NA	TRBJ2-5	CASSQDYQETQYF	TGCGCCAGCAGCCAAGATTACCAAGAGACCCAGTACTTC
many	TRBV3-1	NA	TRBJ2-1	CASSRGSNNEQFF	TGTGCCAGCAGCCGGGGGTCGAACAATGAGCAGTTCTTC
many	TRBV20-1	TRBD1	TRBJ2-1	CSARDLKGTGNRQDEQFF	TGCAGTGCTAGAGATCTCAAAGGGACAGGTAATAGGCAAGATGAGCAGTTCTTC
NA	TRBV7-6	TRBD1	TRBJ2-1	CASRARTGSGNEQFF	TGTGCCAGCAGGGCCAGGACAGGATCGGGCAATGAGCAGTTCTTC
many	TRBV24-1	NA	TRBJ2-1	CATSESTSYNEQFF	TGTGCCACCAGTGAATCGACCTCCTACAATGAGCAGTTCTTC
many	TRBV6-6	TRBD1	TRBJ2-1	CASSPSGQGTYNEQFF	TGTGCCAGCAGCCCCAGCGGACAGGGGACATACAATGAGCAGTTCTTC
NA	TRBV27	NA	TRBJ2-3	CTVDTDTQYF	TGTACGGTGGACACAGATACGCAGTATTTT
NA	TRBV29-1	TRBD1	TRBJ2-4	CSVSVEIGQVPSNIQYF	TGCAGCGTCAGCGTTGAGATAGGACAGGTTCCATCAAACATTCAGTACTTC
few	TRBV29-1	TRBD1	TRBJ2-7	CSVKDREAYEQYF	TGCAGCGTAAAAGACAGGGAAGCCTACGAGCAGTACTTC
many	TRBV11-2	NA	TRBJ2-7	CASSLNPGGQYF	TGTGCCAGCAGCTTAAACCCCGGCGGGCAGTACTTC
NA	TRBV29-1	NA	TRBJ2-3	CSVTGPRDTQYF	TGCAGCGTTACGGGCCCTCGAGATACGCAGTATTTT
many	TRBV7-9	NA	TRBJ1-2	CASSSWGDYGYTF	TGTGCCAGCAGCTCCTGGGGGGACTATGGCTACACCTTC
NA	TRBV27	NA	TRBJ2-5	CASSLSIGGAPYNEQYF	TGTGCCAGCAGTTTATCGATCGGCGGGGCACCCTACAATGAGCAGTACTTC
NA	TRBV7-2	NA	TRBJ2-2	CASSLLQVANTGELFF	TGTGCCAGCAGCCTCTTGCAGGTCGCGAACACCGGGGAGCTGTTTTTT
few	TRBV24-1	TRBD1	TRBJ2-1	CATGLTGSNEQFF	TGTGCCACCGGACTGACAGGGAGCAATGAGCAGTTCTTC